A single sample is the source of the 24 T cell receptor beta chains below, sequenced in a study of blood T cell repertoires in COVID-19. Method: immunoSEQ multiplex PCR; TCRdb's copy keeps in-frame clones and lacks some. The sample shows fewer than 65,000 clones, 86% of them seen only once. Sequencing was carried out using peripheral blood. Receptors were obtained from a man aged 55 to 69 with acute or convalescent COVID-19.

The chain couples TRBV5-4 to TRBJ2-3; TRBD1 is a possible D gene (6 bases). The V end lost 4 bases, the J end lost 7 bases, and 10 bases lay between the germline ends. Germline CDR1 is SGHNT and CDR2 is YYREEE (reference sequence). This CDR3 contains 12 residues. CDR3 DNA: TGTGCCAGCAGCCCAACAGGGTATACGCAGTATTTT. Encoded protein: CASSPTGYTQYF.

The CDR3 DNA reads TGTGCCAGCAGCGTCACCGGGACTAGCATCCATAGCACAGATACGCAGTATTTT. It yields the protein CASSVTGTSIHSTDTQYF. The chain is built from TRBV9 and TRBJ2-3, with 9 bases identical to TRBD2. After removal of 2 bases from V and 0 bases from J, the junction contained 10 bases not matched to a gene. The CDR3 contains 18 residues. Per germline, CDR1 SGDLS and CDR2 YYNGEE.

CDR3 bases: TGTGCCAGCAGTTACCTTACAGGGGTTCACTCTGGGGCCAACGTCCTGACTTTC. It codes for CASSYLTGVHSGANVLTF. This chain joins TRBV6-2 or TRBV6-3 and TRBJ2-6; 7 nucleotides line up with TRBD1. V lost 2 bases to trimming and J lost 0 bases; unmatched junction nucleotides: 7. The CDR3 consists of 18 residues. Germline CDR1 reads MNHEY; CDR2 reads SVGEGT.

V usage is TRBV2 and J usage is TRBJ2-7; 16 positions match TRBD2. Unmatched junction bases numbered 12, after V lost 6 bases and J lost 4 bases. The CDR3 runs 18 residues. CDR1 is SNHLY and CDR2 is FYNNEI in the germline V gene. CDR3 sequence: CASRALPGLAGGPYEQYF. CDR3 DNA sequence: TGTGCCAGCAGGGCGCTCCCGGGACTAGCGGGAGGGCCATACGAGCAGTACTTC.

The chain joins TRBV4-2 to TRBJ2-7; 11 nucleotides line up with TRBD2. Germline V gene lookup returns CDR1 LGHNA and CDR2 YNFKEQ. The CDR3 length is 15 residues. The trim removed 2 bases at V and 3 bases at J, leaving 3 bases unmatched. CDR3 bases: TGTGCCAGCAGCCAAACTAGCGGGGGAAACTACGAGCAGTACTTC. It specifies CASSQTSGGNYEQYF.

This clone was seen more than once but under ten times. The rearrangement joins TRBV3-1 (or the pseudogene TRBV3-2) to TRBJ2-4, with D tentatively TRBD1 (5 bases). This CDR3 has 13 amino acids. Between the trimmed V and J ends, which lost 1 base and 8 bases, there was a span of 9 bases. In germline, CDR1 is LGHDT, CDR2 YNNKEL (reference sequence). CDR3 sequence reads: CASSQGTRDIQYF. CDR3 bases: TGTGCCAGCAGCCAAGGGACAAGGGACATTCAGTACTTC.

The DNA for the CDR3 is TGTGCCAGCAGCTTAGTTCCCGACAGGGAAGCTTTCTTT. Protein sequence: CASSLVPDREAFF. The rearrangement links TRBV7-9 to TRBJ1-1, with D maybe TRBD1 (6 bases). This CDR3 comprises 13 residues. The germline V and J ends were trimmed by 1 base and 8 bases, with 11 bases remaining between them. Per the germline V gene, CDR1 is SEHNR and CDR2 is FQNEAQ (reference sequence).

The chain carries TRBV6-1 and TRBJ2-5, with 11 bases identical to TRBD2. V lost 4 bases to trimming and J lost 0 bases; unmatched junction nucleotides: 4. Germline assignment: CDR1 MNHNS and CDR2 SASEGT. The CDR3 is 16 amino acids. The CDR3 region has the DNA TGTGCCAGCAGTGTGACTAGCGGGACCGACCAAGAGACCCAGTACTTC. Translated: CASSVTSGTDQETQYF.

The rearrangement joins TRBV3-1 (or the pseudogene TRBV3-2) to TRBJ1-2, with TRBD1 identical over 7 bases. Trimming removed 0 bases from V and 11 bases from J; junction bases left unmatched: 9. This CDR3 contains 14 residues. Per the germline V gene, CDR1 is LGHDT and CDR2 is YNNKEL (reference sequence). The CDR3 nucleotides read TGTGCCAGCAGCCAAGACGACAGGGAACAAAGGTACACCTTC. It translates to CASSQDDREQRYTF.

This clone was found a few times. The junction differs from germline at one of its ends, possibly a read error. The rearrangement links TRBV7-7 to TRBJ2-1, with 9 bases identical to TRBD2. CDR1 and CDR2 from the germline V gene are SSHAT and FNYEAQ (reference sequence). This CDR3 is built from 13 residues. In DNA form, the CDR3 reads TGTGCTAGCAGCTTGGGACTAGCAGATGAGCAGTTCTTC. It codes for CASSLGLADEQFF.

The CDR3, as DNA: TGTGCCAGCAGTTTAGCGCTGGGGACTCAAGCTTTCTTT. Amino acids: CASSLALGTQAFF. The chain recombines TRBV12-3 or TRBV12-4 with TRBJ1-1; possible D gene TRBD1, 5 bases. This CDR3 contains 13 residues. Trimming stripped 0 bases from V and 9 bases from J, with 11 bases between.

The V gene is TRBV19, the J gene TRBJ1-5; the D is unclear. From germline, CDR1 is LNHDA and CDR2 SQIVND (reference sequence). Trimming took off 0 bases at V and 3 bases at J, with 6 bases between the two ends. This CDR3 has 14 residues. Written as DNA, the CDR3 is TGTGCCAGTAGTATAGAAAGACACAATCAGCCCCAGCATTTT. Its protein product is CASSIERHNQPQHF. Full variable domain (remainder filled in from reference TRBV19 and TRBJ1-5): DGGITQSPKYLFRKEGQNVTLSCEQNLNHDAMYWYRQDPGQGLRLIYYSQIVNDFQKGDIAEGYSVSREKKESFPLTVTSAQKNPTAFYLCASSIERHNQPQHFGDGTRLSIL.

This CDR3 is CASSNTGIDPSYEQYF. The CDR3 nucleotides are TGTGCCAGCAGCAACACAGGGATCGATCCCTCCTACGAGCAGTACTTC. V and J are TRBV21-1 and TRBJ2-7; the DNA was not compared with TRBD1, the D call given in the table. TRBV21-1 is deemed a pseudogene. CDR3 length: 16 amino acids.

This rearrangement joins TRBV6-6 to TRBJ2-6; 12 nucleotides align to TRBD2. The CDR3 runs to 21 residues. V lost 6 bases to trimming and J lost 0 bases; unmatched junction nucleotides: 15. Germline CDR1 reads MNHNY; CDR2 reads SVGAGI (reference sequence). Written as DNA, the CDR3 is TGTGCCAGCAGCCTGAATCTAGCGGGAGGGCCTGGCCACTCTGGGGCCAACGTCCTGACTTTC. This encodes CASSLNLAGGPGHSGANVLTF.

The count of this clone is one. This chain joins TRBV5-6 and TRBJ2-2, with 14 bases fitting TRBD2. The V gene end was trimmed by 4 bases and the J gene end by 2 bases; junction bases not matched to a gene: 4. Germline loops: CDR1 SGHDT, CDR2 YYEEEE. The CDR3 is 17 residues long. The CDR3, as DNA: TGTGCCAGCAGCGGGGGACTAGCGGGAGATAACACCGGGGAGCTGTTTTTT. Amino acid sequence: CASSGGLAGDNTGELFF.

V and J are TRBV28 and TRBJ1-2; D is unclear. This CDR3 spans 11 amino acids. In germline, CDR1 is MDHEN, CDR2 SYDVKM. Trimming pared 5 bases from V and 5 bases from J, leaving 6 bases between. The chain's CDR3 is CASSGVYGYTF. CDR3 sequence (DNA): TGTGCCAGCAGTGGAGTATATGGCTACACCTTC.

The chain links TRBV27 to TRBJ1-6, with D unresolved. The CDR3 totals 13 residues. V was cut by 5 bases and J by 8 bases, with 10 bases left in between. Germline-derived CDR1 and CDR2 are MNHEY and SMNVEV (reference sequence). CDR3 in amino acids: CASSQRGYSPLHF. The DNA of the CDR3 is TGTGCCAGCAGTCAACGGGGATATTCACCCCTCCACTTT.

CDR3 bases: TGTGCCAGCAGCCGAACACACGGGGGTTTTTCAAATAGCAATCAGCCCCAGCATTTT. Amino acids: CASSRTHGGFSNSNQPQHF. The chain is built from TRBV6-2 or TRBV6-3 and TRBJ1-5; D is possibly TRBD1 (5 bases). V was trimmed by 6 bases and J by 0 bases, leaving 24 bases between them. This CDR3 is built from 19 residues. Germline V gene data show CDR1 as MNHEY and CDR2 as SVGEGT.

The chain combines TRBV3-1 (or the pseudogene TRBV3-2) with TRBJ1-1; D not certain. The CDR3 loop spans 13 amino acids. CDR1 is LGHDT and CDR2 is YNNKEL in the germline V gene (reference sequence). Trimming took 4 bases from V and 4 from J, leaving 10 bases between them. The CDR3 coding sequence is TGTGCCAGCAGCCTTGAGATGCGCACTGAAGCTTTCTTT. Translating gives CASSLEMRTEAFF.

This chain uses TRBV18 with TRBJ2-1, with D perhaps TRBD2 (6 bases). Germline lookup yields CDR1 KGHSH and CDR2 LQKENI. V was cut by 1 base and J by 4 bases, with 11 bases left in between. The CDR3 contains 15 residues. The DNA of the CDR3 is TGTGCCAGCTCACCACTTGTGGGGGGTTACAATGAGCAGTTCTTC. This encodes CASSPLVGGYNEQFF.

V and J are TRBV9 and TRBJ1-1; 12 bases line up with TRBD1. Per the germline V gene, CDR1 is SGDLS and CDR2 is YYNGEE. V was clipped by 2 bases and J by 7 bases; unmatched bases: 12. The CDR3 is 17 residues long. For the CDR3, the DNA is TGTGCCAGCAGCGTTTACTCCGGGACAGGGGGCGGAAGTGAAGCTTTCTTT. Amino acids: CASSVYSGTGGGSEAFF. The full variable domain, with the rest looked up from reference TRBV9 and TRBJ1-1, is DSGVTQTPKHLITATGQRVTLRCSPRSGDLSVYWYQQSLDQGLQFLIQYYNGEERAKGNILERFSAQQFPDLHSELNLSSLELGDSALYFCASSVYSGTGGGSEAFFGQGTRLTVV.

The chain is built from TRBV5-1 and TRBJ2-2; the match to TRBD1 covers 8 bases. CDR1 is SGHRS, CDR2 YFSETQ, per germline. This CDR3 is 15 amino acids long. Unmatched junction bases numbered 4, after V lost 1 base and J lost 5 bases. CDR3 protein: CASSLRTGGTGELFF. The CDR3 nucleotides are TGCGCCAGCAGCTTGCGAACAGGGGGAACCGGGGAGCTGTTTTTT. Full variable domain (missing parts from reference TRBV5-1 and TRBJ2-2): KAGVTQTPRYLIKTRGQQVTLSCSPISGHRSVSWYQQTPGQGLQFLFEYFSETQRNKGNFPGRFSGRQFSNSRSEMNVSTLELGDSALYLCASSLRTGGTGELFFGEGSRLTVL.

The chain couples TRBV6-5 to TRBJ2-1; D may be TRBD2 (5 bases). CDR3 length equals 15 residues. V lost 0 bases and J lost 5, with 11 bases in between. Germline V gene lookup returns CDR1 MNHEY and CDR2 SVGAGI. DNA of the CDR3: TGTGCCAGCAGTTACTCGTTGCGGGCCAACAATGAGCAGTTCTTC. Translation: CASSYSLRANNEQFF.

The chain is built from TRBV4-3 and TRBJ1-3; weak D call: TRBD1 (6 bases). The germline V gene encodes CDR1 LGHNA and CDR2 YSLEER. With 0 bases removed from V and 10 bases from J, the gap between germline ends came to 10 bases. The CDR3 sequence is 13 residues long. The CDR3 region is CASSQDPTGTIYF. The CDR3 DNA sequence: TGCGCCAGCAGCCAAGATCCTACAGGGACCATATATTTT.